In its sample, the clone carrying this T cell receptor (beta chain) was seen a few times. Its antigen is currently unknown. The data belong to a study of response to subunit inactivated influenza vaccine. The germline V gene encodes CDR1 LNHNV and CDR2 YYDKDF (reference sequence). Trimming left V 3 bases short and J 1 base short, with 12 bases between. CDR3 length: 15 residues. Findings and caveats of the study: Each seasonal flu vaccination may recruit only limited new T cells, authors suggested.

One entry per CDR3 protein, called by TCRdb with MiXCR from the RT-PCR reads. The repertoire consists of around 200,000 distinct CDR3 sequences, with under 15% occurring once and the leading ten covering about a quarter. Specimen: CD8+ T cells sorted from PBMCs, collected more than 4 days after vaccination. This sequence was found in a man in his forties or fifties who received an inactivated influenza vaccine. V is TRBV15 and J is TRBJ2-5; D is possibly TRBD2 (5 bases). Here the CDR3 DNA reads TGTGCCACCAGCAGCGAACTAGTTCTCCAAGAGACCCAGTACTTC. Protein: CATSSELVLQETQYF. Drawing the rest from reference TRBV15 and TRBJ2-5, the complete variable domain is DAMVIQNPRYQVTQFGKPVTLSCSQTLNHNVMYWYQQKSSQAPKLLFHYYDKDFNNEADTPDNFQSRRPNTSFCFLDIRSPGLGDTAMYLCATSSELVLQETQYFGPGTRLLVL.